The 19 T cell receptor beta chains listed next were all sequenced from one sample in a study of T cells expressing NK-cell markers. TCRdb re-called the 5' RACE reads and gives one entry per CDR3 protein, without DNA. The table for this sample gives 150,000 to 180,000 distinct CDR3 sequences. The sequencing input was blood T cells: a sorted CD56 or NKG2C T cell subset, CD4+ or CD8+ T cells, or bulk PBMC T cells (not recorded which). The receptors stem from a woman between 45 and 60 years old in good health.

The chain uses TRBV5-1 and TRBJ2-1; TCRdb gives TRBD1 as the D gene, but with no DNA this cannot be confirmed. The CDR3 loop spans 13 amino acids. Germline loops: CDR1 SGHRS, CDR2 YFSETQ. CDR3 amino acids: CASSVRTGVEQFF.

The chain combines TRBV9 with TRBJ2-1. Germline-derived CDR1 and CDR2 are SGDLS and YYNGEE. There are 16 residues in the CDR3. This CDR3 reads CASSLAGVSSYNEQFF.

This sequence joins TRBV6-2 or TRBV6-3 and TRBJ2-7; TCRdb lists TRBD2, though no DNA is available to test this call. The germline V gene has CDR1 MNHEY and CDR2 SVGEGT. CDR3 size: 15 residues. The CDR3: CASSYSAGEVYEQYF.

The V gene is TRBV29-1, the J gene TRBJ1-1; TCRdb reports TRBD1, a call that lacks DNA to check it against. There are 15 residues in the CDR3. Germline assignment: CDR1 SQVTM and CDR2 ANQGSEA. This CDR3 reads CSVEGETGSNTEAFF.

The gene calls are TRBV27 and TRBJ2-7; absent DNA, TCRdb's TRBD2 call cannot be checked. This CDR3 spans 14 amino acids. Germline V gives CDR1 MNHEY, CDR2 SMNVEV (reference sequence). CDR3 protein: CASSPGTLTYEQYF.

This chain uses TRBV7-9 with TRBJ1-2; there is no DNA to check the TCRdb D call of TRBD1. The length of the CDR3 is 14 residues. The germline gives CDR1 SEHNR, CDR2 FQNEAQ (reference sequence). CDR3 in amino acids: CASSLVGTKDGYTF.

The chain joins TRBV29-1 to TRBJ2-7. In germline, CDR1 is SQVTM, CDR2 ANQGSEA. The CDR3 runs to 12 residues. The CDR3 reads CSVTGQAYEQYF.

The chain combines TRBV4-1 with TRBJ2-3. CDR1 and CDR2 (germline): MGHRA, YSYEKL. This CDR3 spans 14 amino acids. The CDR3 region is CASSQLASTDTQYF.

The chain employs TRBV11-2 and TRBJ2-7; TCRdb indicates TRBD1, and absent DNA this call remains unverified. Germline loops: CDR1 SGHAT, CDR2 FQNNGV. This CDR3 has 15 amino acids. This CDR3 is CASSPTPDIVYEQYF.

CDR3 loop: CASTQGVAASTDTQYF. The chain links TRBV5-1 to TRBJ2-3; TCRdb selects TRBD1, and the lack of DNA leaves this call unchecked. Per the germline V gene, CDR1 is SGHRS and CDR2 is YFSETQ. The CDR3 extends over 16 amino acids.

The rearrangement joins TRBV20-1 to TRBJ1-6. The V gene's germline CDR1 is DFQATT and CDR2 SNEGSKA (reference sequence). The CDR3 sequence is 15 residues long. CDR3 amino acids: CSARDQAAGSSPLHF.

The genes are TRBV12-3 or TRBV12-4 and TRBJ2-2; there is no DNA to check the TCRdb D call of TRBD2. The CDR3 spans 16 residues. The CDR3 loop reads CASSPTSGTNTGELFF.

The chain couples TRBV7-9 to TRBJ2-4; the D call of TRBD1 rests on TCRdb alone, since no DNA is present to check it. The CDR3 consists of 18 residues. Germline values: CDR1 SEHNR, CDR2 FQNEAQ (reference sequence). The chain's CDR3 is CASSPWRDRDHREDIQYF.

J is TRBJ2-2 and V is TRBV12-3 or TRBV12-4; the TCRdb call, TRBD1, lacks DNA for checking. This CDR3 region has 16 residues. The CDR3 sequence is CASRNAGSWGTGELFF.

The chain recombines TRBV5-1 with TRBJ2-1; TCRdb returns TRBD2, unconfirmable since there is no DNA. CDR3 length: 17 residues. Germline assignment: CDR1 SGHRS and CDR2 YFSETQ. The CDR3 sequence is CASRNTQSGALGNEQFF.

The chain uses TRBV18 and TRBJ2-1. Germline values: CDR1 KGHSH, CDR2 LQKENI. CDR3 size: 13 residues. Here the CDR3 reads CASSPRSGNEQFF.

The chain has TRBV4-2 and TRBJ2-1; TCRdb designates TRBD1, a call that cannot be tested without DNA. CDR3 length equals 18 residues. Germline assignment: CDR1 LGHNA and CDR2 YNFKEQ. CDR3: CASSQQPGQDSTYNEQFF.

The chain uses TRBV7-2 and TRBJ2-1; TCRdb's D call of TRBD2 is untestable without DNA. Germline lookup yields CDR1 SGHTA and CDR2 FQGNSA. The CDR3 length is 17 residues. The chain's CDR3 is CASSSIMTGGRLDEQFF.

The gene calls are TRBV2 and TRBJ2-1. The CDR3 has 12 amino acids. Germline V lookup: CDR1 SNHLY, CDR2 FYNNEI. The CDR3 loop reads CASRRTDNEQFF.